The 9 T cell receptor beta chains below come from one sample, sequenced in a study of blood T cell repertoires in COVID-19. Here immunoSEQ multiplex PCR was the method, and the copy in TCRdb shows in-frame clones only, minus some. In the table there are roughly 230,000 clones, about 83% of which are singletons. Sequenced material: peripheral blood. The receptors originated from a man aged 40-50 years with active or convalescent COVID-19.

The chain links TRBV18 to TRBJ2-1; D is unclear. CDR1 is KGHSH and CDR2 is LQKENI in the germline V gene. The V gene lost 2 bases and the J gene lost 6 bases, with 8 bases spanning the gap. CDR3 length: 13 amino acids. For the CDR3, the DNA is TGTGCCAGCTCACCAATTGTCAGCAATGAGCAGTTCTTC. Its translation is CASSPIVSNEQFF.

The chain links TRBV7-8 to TRBJ1-2; possible D gene TRBD1, 6 bases. This CDR3 is built from 15 residues. The ends were cut back, 4 bases at V and 0 bases at J, with 12 bases in the middle. Germline V gene data show CDR1 as SGHVS and CDR2 as FQNEAQ. Here the CDR3 DNA reads TGTGCCAGCAGCTCGGGGGGGGGCACTAACTATGGCTACACCTTC. Protein sequence: CASSSGGGTNYGYTF.

V is TRBV7-9 and J is TRBJ1-5; D is possibly TRBD1 (5 bases). Germline V lookup: CDR1 SEHNR, CDR2 FQNEAQ (reference sequence). This CDR3 has 16 residues. V was shortened by 4 bases and J by 7 bases, with 20 bases between the two germline ends. The CDR3 is CASSSYPGQGWQPQHF. CDR3 DNA: TGTGCCAGCAGCTCATACCCCGGCCAGGGCTGGCAGCCCCAGCATTTT.

The V call is TRBV24-1, the J call TRBJ2-3; D is undetermined. The CDR3 totals 13 residues. Germline V gene sequence: CDR1 KGHDR, CDR2 SFDVKD. V lost 3 bases and J lost 6, with 9 bases in between. The CDR3 sequence: CATSDKIGDTQYF. The CDR3 bases are TGTGCCACCAGTGATAAAATCGGGGATACGCAGTATTTT.

V and J are TRBV5-1 and TRBJ2-7; D not resolved. V gave up 2 bases and J gave up 0 bases, with 3 bases separating them. The CDR3 is 12 residues long. The germline gives CDR1 SGHRS, CDR2 YFSETQ. CDR3 amino acids: CASSFSSYEQYF. The CDR3 DNA follows: TGCGCCAGCAGCTTTAGCTCCTACGAGCAGTACTTC.

This chain links TRBV7-9 with TRBJ1-1; D possibly corresponds to TRBD1 (6 bases). The CDR3 covers 16 residues. V shed 4 bases and J shed 0 bases, with 15 bases lying between them. Germline lookup yields CDR1 SEHNR and CDR2 FQNEAQ (reference sequence). The CDR3, as DNA: TGTGCCAGCAGCTACCTCAGGGGAGGGATGAACACTGAAGCTTTCTTT. It is translated as CASSYLRGGMNTEAFF.

The chain carries TRBV5-1 and TRBJ2-5; 7 nucleotides agree with TRBD2. V gave up 4 bases and J gave up 1 base; unmatched junction bases: 4. Germline lookup yields CDR1 SGHRS and CDR2 YFSETQ. This CDR3 is built from 14 residues. The CDR3 bases are TGCGCCAGCAGCCCCTCTAGCGGCCAAGAGACCCAGTACTTC. As protein: CASSPSSGQETQYF.

The DNA for the CDR3 is TGTGCCATCAGTGGACAGGGCGGAACTGAAGCTTTCTTT. It specifies CAISGQGGTEAFF. The rearrangement joins TRBV10-3 to TRBJ1-1; TRBD1 matches 7 bases. V lost 4 bases to trimming and J lost 5 bases; unmatched junction nucleotides: 4. The CDR3 spans 13 residues. Germline V gene sequence: CDR1 ENHRY, CDR2 SYGVKD.

The chain joins TRBV25-1 to TRBJ1-6, with D possibly TRBD1 on 6 matching bases. The germline CDR1 and CDR2 sequences are MGHDK and SYGVNS. V dropped 8 bases and J dropped 5 bases, with 16 bases sitting between them. This CDR3 region has 15 residues. This CDR3 is CASERPGQDNSPLHF. DNA for the CDR3: TGTGCCAGCGAGAGACCGGGACAAGATAATTCACCCCTCCACTTT. The entire variable domain, with the rest obtained from reference TRBV25-1 and TRBJ1-6, is as follows: EADIYQTPRYLVIGTGKKITLECSQTMGHDKMYWYQQDPGMELHLIHYSYGVNSTEKGDLSSESTVSRIRTEHFPLTLESARPSHTSQYLCASERPGQDNSPLHFGNGTRLTVT.